One and the same sample provided the 32 T cell receptor beta chains below, sequenced in a study of blood T cells in healthy people across ages. Through a sample-barcoded 5' primer and a J-beta primer mix, a second PCR was run for about 6 to 11 cycles. One entry per CDR3 protein, called by TCRdb with MiXCR from the 5' RACE reads. Among around 1,000,000 distinct CDR3 sequences listed, under 30% were seen once. These same data were also listed under a study on T cells of mothers and their children.

Sequenced: blood. The receptors shown here come from a girl under 10 years old in good health.

This clonotype was seen only once. The CDR3 is CASSATSWTSYEQYF. DNA for the CDR3: TGTGCCAGCAGCGCTACTAGCTGGACCTCCTACGAGCAGTACTTC. The chain combines TRBV12-3 or TRBV12-4 with TRBJ2-7, with D possibly matching TRBD2 (6 bases). There are 15 residues in the CDR3. V lost 6 bases and J lost 0, with 15 bases in between.

The genes are TRBV7-2 and TRBJ2-7; D gene uncertain. The CDR3 runs to 13 residues. CDR1 SGHTA and CDR2 FQGNSA come from the germline V gene. V was cut by 8 bases and J by 0 bases, with 11 bases left in between. The CDR3 DNA reads TGTGCCAGCGGCCTGCCGGCCTCCTACGAGCAGTACTTC. It specifies CASGLPASYEQYF.

The chain employs TRBV5-1 and TRBJ2-3, with 10 bases that match TRBD2. V lost 0 bases and J lost 5; bases outside the gene matches: 6. This CDR3 has 16 amino acids. Germline CDR1 reads SGHRS; CDR2 reads YFSETQ. Here the CDR3 DNA reads TGCGCCAGCAGCTTGGCCGGGGTAGCGGGAGGAGATACGCAGTATTTT. Translation gives CASSLAGVAGGDTQYF.

Only a few counts were recorded for this clonotype. The V gene is TRBV10-3, the J gene TRBJ2-5; a possible D gene is TRBD2 (5 bases). Judging by the DNA end, TRBJ2-1 fits better; the J call may be wrong. Germline CDR1 ENHRY, CDR2 SYGVKD. The length of the CDR3 is 14 residues. As DNA, the CDR3 is TGTGCCGGATCGAACGGGGAGACCCCCAATGAGCAGTTCTTC. Translated, it gives CAGSNGETPNEQFF.

The rearrangement uses TRBV29-1 and TRBJ2-3; the match to TRBD2 covers 9 bases. V shed 1 base and J 7 bases; nucleotides not matched to a gene: 15. The CDR3 is 17 amino acids. The germline CDR1 and CDR2 sequences are SQVTM and ANQGSEA. The CDR3 DNA is TGCAGCGTTGAAGGGGATTGGGGACTAGCTCAATCCTATACGCAGTATTTT. The encoded protein is CSVEGDWGLAQSYTQYF.

The chain joins TRBV12-3 or TRBV12-4 to TRBJ2-5; no reliable D call. This CDR3 spans 17 amino acids. Trimming took off 5 bases at V and 5 bases at J, with 24 bases between the two ends. The CDR3 region is CASSPQWNWPDGETQYF. CDR3 DNA: TGTGCCAGCAGTCCGCAGTGGAACTGGCCTGACGGGGAGACCCAGTACTTC.

The sample holds a few counts of this clonotype. V gene TRBV6-5 combines with J gene TRBJ2-1; 9 nucleotides line up with TRBD2. This CDR3 contains 16 residues. The germline V gene encodes CDR1 MNHEY and CDR2 SVGAGI. After removal of 0 bases from V and 7 bases from J, the junction contained 7 bases not matched to a gene. The CDR3 loop reads CASSYSASGKRNEQFF. The CDR3 nucleotides read TGTGCCAGCAGTTACTCGGCTAGCGGGAAGAGGAATGAGCAGTTCTTC.

The gene calls are TRBV10-3 and TRBJ1-5; D remains unclear. Germline V lookup: CDR1 ENHRY, CDR2 SYGVKD. The CDR3 is made up of 14 amino acids. The V and J ends lost 5 bases and 5 bases respectively, with 13 bases between them. CDR3 region: CAISNTDGDQPQHF. The CDR3 coding sequence is TGTGCCATCAGTAACACAGACGGGGATCAGCCCCAGCATTTT.

The chain employs TRBV20-1 and TRBJ1-6; D might be TRBD1 (6 bases). Germline CDR1 is DFQATT and CDR2 is SNEGSKA (reference sequence). The V end was cut by 0 bases, the J end by 7 bases, with 16 bases between. The CDR3 spans 16 residues. The CDR3: CSARDPLQGVNSPLHF. CDR3 nucleotides: TGCAGTGCTAGAGATCCGTTACAGGGTGTAAATTCACCCCTCCACTTT.

CDR3 nucleotides: TGCAGCGCACCAGGACAGGGGCAAGATACGCAGTATTTT. Protein sequence: CSAPGQGQDTQYF. The V call is TRBV29-1, the J call TRBJ2-3; TRBD1 aligns across 9 bases. The CDR3 is 13 amino acids. Germline assignment: CDR1 SQVTM and CDR2 ANQGSEA. V gave up 7 bases and J gave up 5 bases; unmatched junction bases: 7.

J is TRBJ1-4 and V is TRBV14; perhaps TRBD1 as D (6 bases). This CDR3 is 19 amino acids long. Trimming shortened V by 4 bases and J by 8 bases, and 29 bases separated the two germline ends. In germline, CDR1 is SGHDN, CDR2 FVKESK. CDR3 DNA: TGTGCCAGCAGCCTGAGAGGTGGGGGAAGGGGACATTCCACAGAAAAACTGTTTTTT. This translates into CASSLRGGGRGHSTEKLFF.

CDR3 in DNA: TGCAGTGCCCGTTTAGACTACGAGCAGTACTTC. Translated: CSARLDYEQYF. V is TRBV20-1 and J is TRBJ2-7; D remains ambiguous. Germline assignment: CDR1 DFQATT and CDR2 SNEGSKA (reference sequence). Trimming pared 6 bases from V and 3 bases from J, leaving 9 bases between. This CDR3 spans 11 amino acids.

The chain is built from TRBV5-5 and TRBJ2-5; TRBD1 agrees at 8 bases. In germline, CDR1 is SGHKS, CDR2 YYEKEE (reference sequence). The CDR3 consists of 16 residues. V lost 5 bases and J lost 4; bases outside the gene matches: 13. Here the CDR3 reads CASSPQGARSRETQYF. CDR3 nucleotide sequence: TGTGCCAGCAGTCCTCAGGGGGCGCGGAGTAGAGAGACCCAGTACTTC.

The chain combines TRBV27 with TRBJ2-5; 8 bases fit TRBD2. The DNA end is more similar to TRBJ2-7, so the J call may be wrong. Germline CDR1 reads MNHEY; CDR2 reads SMNVEV (reference sequence). The CDR3 sequence is 13 residues long. The CDR3 spells CATGGGGTHEQYF. The DNA of the CDR3 is TGTGCCACGGGAGGCGGGGGGACCCACGAGCAGTACTTC.

The J gene is TRBJ2-3, the V gene TRBV5-6, with TRBD1 identical over 9 bases. Germline loops: CDR1 SGHDT, CDR2 YYEEEE. The CDR3 is made up of 17 amino acids. V was pared by 1 base and J by 7 bases, with 13 bases of the junction left unmatched. The CDR3 loop is CASSLSRGTGMFHTQYF. The DNA for the CDR3 is TGTGCCAGCAGCTTGTCGCGGGGGACAGGGATGTTCCATACGCAGTATTTT. Full variable domain (missing parts from reference TRBV5-6 and TRBJ2-3): DAGVTQSPTHLIKTRGQQVTLRCSPKSGHDTVSWYQQALGQGPQFIFQYYEEEERQRGNFPDRFSGHQFPNYSSELNVNALLLGDSALYLCASSLSRGTGMFHTQYFGPGTRLTVL.

This clonotype occurred a few times. The genes are TRBV5-6 and TRBJ2-5; 7 bases are a match to TRBD2. The assigned J gene may be wrong: the sequence end matches TRBJ2-1 better. The CDR3 runs 15 residues. The germline CDR1 and CDR2 sequences are SGHDT and YYEEEE. The CDR3 DNA follows: TGTGCCAGCAGCTTCCTTGGCGGGGGACACAATGAGCAGTTCTTC. This sequence encodes CASSFLGGGHNEQFF.

This chain links TRBV29-1 with TRBJ1-2; tentative D call: TRBD1 (5 bases). This CDR3 contains 10 residues. The germline V gene encodes CDR1 SQVTM and CDR2 ANQGSEA. Trimming pared 6 bases from V and 5 bases from J, leaving 7 bases between. CDR3 DNA sequence: TGCAGCGTGGGGGAATATGGCTACACCTTC. Its protein is CSVGEYGYTF.

This clonotype has more than one count but fewer than ten. The rearrangement joins TRBV29-1 to TRBJ2-1, with 11 nucleotides matching TRBD2. Unmatched junction bases numbered 16, after V lost 6 bases and J lost 12 bases. CDR3 length: 15 residues. CDR1 is SQVTM and CDR2 is ANQGSEA in the germline V gene. The DNA for the CDR3 is TGCAGCGTACCACTAGCGGGGGCCTCAATGAGTGGGCAGTTCTTC. It translates to CSVPLAGASMSGQFF.

In this sample, this clonotype turned up a few times. CDR3 in amino acids: CASSFWGSSDTQYF. CDR3 DNA sequence: TGTGCCAGCAGTTTCTGGGGTTCCTCAGATACGCAGTATTTT. V is TRBV12-3 or TRBV12-4 and J is TRBJ2-3; no clear D. The V and J ends lost 3 bases and 4 bases respectively, with 11 bases between them. The CDR3 is 14 residues long.

This clonotype has a handful of counts. The chain recombines TRBV15 with TRBJ2-5, with 12 bases fitting TRBD2. The CDR3 loop spans 16 amino acids. With V trimmed by 0 bases and J by 3 bases, 2 bases remained unmatched. Germline CDR1 reads LNHNV; CDR2 reads YYDKDF (reference sequence). The CDR3 sequence: CATSRDLAGGEETQYF. The CDR3 DNA is TGTGCCACCAGCAGAGACCTAGCGGGGGGGGAAGAGACCCAGTACTTC.

The rearrangement uses TRBV12-5 and TRBJ2-3, with TRBD2 as a possible D gene (6 bases). The CDR3 contains 15 residues. Germline CDR1 LGHNT, CDR2 FRNRAP. V gave up 11 bases and J gave up 4 bases, with 22 bases separating them. CDR3 protein: CAPSSTSCGADTQYF. In nucleotides, the CDR3 is TGTGCTCCATCTTCGACTAGTTGTGGGGCAGATACGCAGTATTTT.

In its sample, this clonotype was seen a few times. The rearrangement links TRBV29-1 to TRBJ2-2; D unclear. Trimming pared 5 bases from V and 5 bases from J, leaving 12 bases between. This CDR3 is 13 amino acids long. Per germline, CDR1 SQVTM and CDR2 ANQGSEA. The CDR3 loop reads CSVFPPGTGELFF. For the CDR3, the DNA is TGCAGCGTTTTCCCTCCTGGAACCGGGGAGCTGTTTTTT.

To note about this clonotype: At one boundary the junction diverges from the germline segment, which might be a read error. The chain joins TRBV12-3 or TRBV12-4 to TRBJ2-3; possible D gene TRBD2, 7 bases. The CDR3 is 14 amino acids. Here the CDR3 reads CASRGERGPGTQYF. The CDR3 DNA follows: TGCGCCAGCAGGGGAGAGCGGGGTCCTGGTACGCAGTATTTT.

This clonotype appeared a few times. V usage is TRBV2 and J usage is TRBJ2-5, with 7 bases aligning to TRBD2. The J call may not be correct, given that the DNA end is closer to TRBJ2-1. The CDR3 consists of 15 residues. Germline loops: CDR1 SNHLY, CDR2 FYNNEI. DNA for the CDR3: TGTGCCAGCAGTGAACTGTCTAGCGGCTACAATGAGCAGTTCTTC. Translated, it gives CASSELSSGYNEQFF.

A few counts support this clonotype. The chain employs TRBV7-9 and TRBJ2-7, with D hard to call. Germline V gives CDR1 SEHNR, CDR2 FQNEAQ (reference sequence). V dropped 1 base and J dropped 3 bases, with 13 bases sitting between them. The CDR3 loop spans 15 amino acids. Here the CDR3 reads CASSLGWWYHYEQYF. The CDR3 bases are TGTGCCAGCAGCTTAGGGTGGTGGTACCACTACGAGCAGTACTTC.

The chain recombines TRBV9 with TRBJ1-2, with 8 bases aligning to TRBD1. CDR1 and CDR2 (germline): SGDLS, YYNGEE. Losses at the gene ends were 4 bases for V and 3 bases for J; bases not matched to a gene: 8. This CDR3 comprises 15 residues. CDR3 sequence: CASSQPGQGHYGYTF. In DNA form, the CDR3 reads TGTGCCAGCAGCCAACCCGGACAGGGCCACTATGGCTACACCTTC.

This clonotype was seen only a few times. This sequence joins TRBV6-6 and TRBJ2-2; TRBD2 agrees at 11 bases. The germline V gene has CDR1 MNHNY and CDR2 SVGAGI (reference sequence). This CDR3 contains 16 residues. Losses at the gene ends were 5 bases for V and 6 bases for J; bases not matched to a gene: 8. The CDR3 DNA follows: TGTGCCAGCAGTGCAACTAGCGGGAGACTTGCCGGGGAGCTGTTTTTT. Protein sequence: CASSATSGRLAGELFF.

The J gene is TRBJ1-1, the V gene TRBV5-1, with unresolved D. The germline V gene has CDR1 SGHRS and CDR2 YFSETQ. V dropped 4 bases and J dropped 5 bases, with 15 bases sitting between them. The CDR3 is 14 residues long. The CDR3 loop reads CASSPSWVSTEAFF. The CDR3 DNA is TGCGCCAGCAGCCCATCCTGGGTGTCGACTGAAGCTTTCTTT.

The rearrangement joins TRBV15 to TRBJ2-5; no definite D call. The CDR3 runs to 12 residues. The germline V gene encodes CDR1 LNHNV and CDR2 YYDKDF (reference sequence). The V and J ends lost 6 bases and 5 bases respectively, with 10 bases between them. CDR3 bases: TGTGCCACCAGTCGCGCCCGGGAGACCCAGTACTTC. It encodes CATSRARETQYF.

This clonotype was counted between two and nine times. This chain connects TRBV10-3 to TRBJ2-7; weak D call: TRBD2 (6 bases). Trimming took 3 bases from V and 0 from J, leaving 9 bases between them. The CDR3 has 14 amino acids. Germline CDR1 and CDR2: ENHRY and SYGVKD. The CDR3 is CAISDAGFSYEQYF. The CDR3, as DNA: TGTGCCATCAGTGACGCGGGGTTCTCCTACGAGCAGTACTTC.

The CDR3 DNA sequence: TGTGCCAGCAGTCCCCGAGGGATAGCGGGCTACGAGCAGTACTTC. Its translation is CASSPRGIAGYEQYF. V usage is TRBV28 and J usage is TRBJ2-7; 7 positions agree with TRBD2. After removal of 5 bases from V and 3 bases from J, the junction contained 10 bases not matched to a gene. This CDR3 spans 15 amino acids. Per germline, CDR1 MDHEN and CDR2 SYDVKM.

There are a few counts of this clonotype. The V and J genes are TRBV7-2 and TRBJ2-1; D may be TRBD1 (5 bases). The germline gives CDR1 SGHTA, CDR2 FQGNSA. V dropped 5 bases and J dropped 5 bases, with 13 bases sitting between them. The CDR3 loop spans 14 amino acids. Written as DNA, the CDR3 is TGTGCCAGCAGCCCGCGACTGACAGACAATGAGCAGTTCTTC. Protein sequence: CASSPRLTDNEQFF.